The 8 T cell receptor beta chains below come from one sample, sequenced in a study of blood T cell repertoires in COVID-19. Profiling relied on immunoSEQ multiplex PCR, and the TCRdb table lists in-frame clones only, not all of them. The table records some 69,000 clones, 90% of them present only once. Sequencing was carried out using peripheral blood. The receptors were gathered from a man in his fifties or sixties with acute or convalescent COVID-19.

This clone was detected once. The J gene is TRBJ2-7, the V gene TRBV12-3 or TRBV12-4; D gene ambiguous. The CDR3 contains 13 residues. V was cut by 2 bases and J by 3 bases, with 8 bases left in between. CDR3 protein: CASSLLVVYEQYF. CDR3 in DNA: TGTGCCAGCAGTTTACTCGTTGTCTACGAGCAGTACTTC.

V is TRBV19 and J is TRBJ1-6; a weak D match, TRBD1 (5 bases). V gave up 5 bases and J gave up 7 bases, with 12 bases separating them. Germline CDR1 LNHDA, CDR2 SQIVND (reference sequence). CDR3 length equals 14 residues. The CDR3 bases are TGTGCCAGTAGTTTCAGGGTGCGCAATTCACCCCTCCACTTT. This codes for CASSFRVRNSPLHF.

This clone was seen only a few times. The rearrangement uses TRBV6-1 and TRBJ1-2; 8 bases line up with TRBD1. The CDR3 spans 16 residues. The germline V gene encodes CDR1 MNHNS and CDR2 SASEGT. V gave up 1 base and J gave up 2 bases; unmatched junction bases: 6. The CDR3 protein is CASSEGGWDRNYGYTF. CDR3 coding DNA: TGTGCCAGCAGTGAAGGAGGTTGGGACAGGAACTATGGCTACACCTTC.

This clone occurred once. The chain combines TRBV6-5 with TRBJ2-1; D is undetermined. This CDR3 is built from 15 residues. V was clipped by 6 bases and J by 4 bases, with 16 bases between them. Germline CDR1 reads MNHEY; CDR2 reads SVGAGI. CDR3 amino acids: CASRDTDAGYNEQFF. Here the CDR3 DNA reads TGTGCCAGCAGAGACACTGACGCTGGGTACAATGAGCAGTTCTTC.

The chain joins TRBV5-1 to TRBJ1-2; no reliable D call. V dropped 4 bases and J dropped 0 bases, with 16 bases sitting between them. The germline CDR1 and CDR2 sequences are SGHRS and YFSETQ. The length of the CDR3 is 16 residues. In DNA, the CDR3 is TGCGCCAGCAGCCCCCCTTCACCGGTGGCTAACTATGGCTACACCTTC. Translated: CASSPPSPVANYGYTF. The whole variable domain, remainder taken from reference TRBV5-1 and TRBJ1-2, is KAGVTQTPRYLIKTRGQQVTLSCSPISGHRSVSWYQQTPGQGLQFLFEYFSETQRNKGNFPGRFSGRQFSNSRSEMNVSTLELGDSALYLCASSPPSPVANYGYTFGSGTRLTVV.

The rearrangement uses TRBV9 and TRBJ1-1; D gene uncertain. V was trimmed by 2 bases and J by 4 bases, leaving 15 bases between them. Looked up from germline, CDR1 is SGDLS and CDR2 is YYNGEE. The CDR3 has 15 residues. CDR3 loop: CASSVSGATGTEAFF. CDR3 nucleotide sequence: TGTGCCAGCAGCGTGTCGGGAGCAACGGGCACTGAAGCTTTCTTT.

This clone appeared a single time. The rearrangement uses TRBV5-6 and TRBJ2-3; TRBD1 matches 10 bases. Germline-derived CDR1 and CDR2 are SGHDT and YYEEEE. Trimming cost V 4 bases and J 11 bases; bases outside gene matches: 7. The length of the CDR3 is 13 residues. CDR3 in amino acids: CASSRDRGGLQYF. The CDR3 DNA reads as TGTGCCAGCAGCCGGGACAGGGGAGGTCTGCAGTATTTT. The complete variable domain, with remaining parts taken from reference TRBV5-6 and TRBJ2-3, reads DAGVTQSPTHLIKTRGQQVTLRCSPKSGHDTVSWYQQALGQGPQFIFQYYEEEERQRGNFPDRFSGHQFPNYSSELNVNALLLGDSALYLCASSRDRGGLQYFGPGTRLTVL.

This chain uses TRBV30 with TRBJ1-2; possibly TRBD1 for D (6 bases). Trimming left V 2 bases short and J 2 bases short, with 9 bases between. Looked up from germline, CDR1 is GTSNPN and CDR2 is SVGIG (reference sequence). This CDR3 region has 13 residues. Here the CDR3 reads CAWSLQGNYGYTF. CDR3 DNA sequence: TGTGCCTGGAGTCTACAGGGCAACTATGGCTACACCTTC.